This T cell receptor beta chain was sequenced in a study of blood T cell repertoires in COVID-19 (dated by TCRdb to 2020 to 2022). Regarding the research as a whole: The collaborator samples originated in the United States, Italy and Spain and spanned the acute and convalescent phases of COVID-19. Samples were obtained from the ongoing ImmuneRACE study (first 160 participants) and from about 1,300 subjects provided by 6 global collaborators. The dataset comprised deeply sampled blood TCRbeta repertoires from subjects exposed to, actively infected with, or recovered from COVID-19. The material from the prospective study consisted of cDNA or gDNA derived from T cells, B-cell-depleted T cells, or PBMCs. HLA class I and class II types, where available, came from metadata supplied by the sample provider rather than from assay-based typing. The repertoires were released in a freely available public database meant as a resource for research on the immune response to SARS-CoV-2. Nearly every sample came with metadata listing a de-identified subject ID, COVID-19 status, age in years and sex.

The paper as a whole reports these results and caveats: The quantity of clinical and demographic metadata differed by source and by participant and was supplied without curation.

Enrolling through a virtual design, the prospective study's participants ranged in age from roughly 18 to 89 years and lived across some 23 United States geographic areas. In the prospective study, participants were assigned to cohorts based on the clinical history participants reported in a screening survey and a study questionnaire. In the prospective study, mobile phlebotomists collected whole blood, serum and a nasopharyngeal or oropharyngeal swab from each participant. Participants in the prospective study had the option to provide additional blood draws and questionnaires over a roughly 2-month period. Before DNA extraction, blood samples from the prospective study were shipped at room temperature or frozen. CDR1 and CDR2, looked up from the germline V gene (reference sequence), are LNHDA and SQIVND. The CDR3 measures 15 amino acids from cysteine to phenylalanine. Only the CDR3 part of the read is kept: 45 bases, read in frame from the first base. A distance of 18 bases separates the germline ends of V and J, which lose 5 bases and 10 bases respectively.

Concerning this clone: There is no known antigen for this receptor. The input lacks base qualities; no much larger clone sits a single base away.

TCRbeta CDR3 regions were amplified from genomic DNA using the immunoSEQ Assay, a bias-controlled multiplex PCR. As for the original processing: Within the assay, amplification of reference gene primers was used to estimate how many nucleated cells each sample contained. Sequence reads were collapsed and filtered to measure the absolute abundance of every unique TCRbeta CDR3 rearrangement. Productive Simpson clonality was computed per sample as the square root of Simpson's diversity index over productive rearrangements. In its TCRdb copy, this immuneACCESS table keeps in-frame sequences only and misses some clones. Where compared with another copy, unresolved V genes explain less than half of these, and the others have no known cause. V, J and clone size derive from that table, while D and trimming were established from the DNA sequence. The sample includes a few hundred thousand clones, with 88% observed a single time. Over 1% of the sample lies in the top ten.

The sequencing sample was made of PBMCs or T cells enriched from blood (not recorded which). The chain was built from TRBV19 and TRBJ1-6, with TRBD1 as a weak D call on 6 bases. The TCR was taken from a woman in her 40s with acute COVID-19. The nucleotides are TGTGCCAGTAGTCCGACAGGTCCGGGAAGCTCACCCCTCCACTTT. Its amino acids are CASSPTGPGSSPLHF.